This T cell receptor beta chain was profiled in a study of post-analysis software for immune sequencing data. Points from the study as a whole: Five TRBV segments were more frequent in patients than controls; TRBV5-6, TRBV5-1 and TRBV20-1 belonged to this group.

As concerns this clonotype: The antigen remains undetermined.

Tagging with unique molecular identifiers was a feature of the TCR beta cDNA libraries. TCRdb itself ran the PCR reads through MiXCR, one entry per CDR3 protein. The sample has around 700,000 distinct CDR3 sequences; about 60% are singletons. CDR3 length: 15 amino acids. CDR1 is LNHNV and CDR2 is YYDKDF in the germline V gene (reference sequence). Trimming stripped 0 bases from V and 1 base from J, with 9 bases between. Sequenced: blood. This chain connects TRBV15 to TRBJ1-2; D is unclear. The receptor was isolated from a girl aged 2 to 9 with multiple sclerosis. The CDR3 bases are TGTGCCACCAGCAGAGATCGATTGAGTAACTATGGCTACACCTTC. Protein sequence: CATSRDRLSNYGYTF.